This T cell receptor beta chain was captured in a study of blood T cell repertoires in COVID-19. The CDR3 runs 15 residues. The V and J ends lost 6 bases and 7 bases respectively, with 18 bases between them. CDR1 is SGHTA, CDR2 FQGNSA, per germline. Study processing details: Reference gene primers were amplified, and this amplification served to estimate nucleated cell counts. Generated by immunoSEQ multiplex PCR, the TCRdb table keeps only in-frame clones and is missing some. For V, J and clone size, that table is used; D and trimming come from the DNA. The data contain more than 70,000 clones, roughly 80% of them singletons.

V is TRBV7-2 and J is TRBJ1-4; D ambiguous. The sequenced sample was peripheral blood. This TCR derives from a woman aged 80 or older with active or convalescent COVID-19. The CDR3 reads CASSRNTGNSEKLFF. The CDR3 DNA follows: TGTGCCAGCAGTAGAAACACGGGGAATAGTGAAAAACTGTTTTTT. Full variable domain (remainder filled in from reference TRBV7-2 and TRBJ1-4): GAGVSQSPSNKVTEKGKDVELRCDPISGHTALYWYRQSLGQGLEFLIYFQGNSAPDKSGLPSDRFSAERTGGSVSTLTIQRTQQEDSAVYLCASSRNTGNSEKLFFGSGTQLSVL.